The 12 T cell receptor beta chains below were found in one sample sequenced in a study of T cell changes during pregnancy in multiple sclerosis (dated by TCRdb to about 2019). The library was generated by the immunoSEQ multiplex PCR assay. The immuneACCESS repertoire file appears here via TCRdb, limited to in-frame rearrangements. These files lack a portion of the clones; in checked studies, under half of the deficit traces to unresolved V genes, and the cause of the others is not known. The sample table contains 35,000 to 45,000 clones; only one count was recorded for about nine tenths of them. The ten largest clones add up to around 0.5% of the sample. The sequencing used CD4+ T cells from peripheral blood mononuclear cells, collected in the first trimester of pregnancy. These receptors originate from a female donor in good health, enrolled as a control in a pregnancy study.

The chain has TRBV10-3 and TRBJ1-2; D is perhaps TRBD1 (6 bases). Per the germline V gene, CDR1 is ENHRY and CDR2 is SYGVKD. The CDR3 is 12 amino acids. The V end lost 7 bases, the J end lost 4 bases, and 10 bases lay between the germline ends. CDR3 nucleotides: TGTGCCATCACAGGGGAATCCTATGGCTACACCTTC. Translation: CAITGESYGYTF.

V gene TRBV4-1 combines with J gene TRBJ1-4; 9 nucleotides match TRBD1. CDR1 MGHRA and CDR2 YSYEKL come from the germline V gene. Losses at the gene ends were 2 bases for V and 7 bases for J; bases not matched to a gene: 5. This CDR3 contains 15 residues. The CDR3 nucleotides read TGCGCCAGCAGCCAAAAGGGACAGGGTGGTGAAAAACTGTTTTTT. Its protein product is CASSQKGQGGEKLFF.

The V gene is TRBV28, the J gene TRBJ2-7; weak D call: TRBD1 (5 bases). Per germline, CDR1 MDHEN and CDR2 SYDVKM. V was clipped by 10 bases and J by 3 bases, with 10 bases between them. The CDR3 contains 11 residues. As DNA, the CDR3 is TGTGCCACAGGGATCCTCTACGAGCAGTACTTC. Protein product: CATGILYEQYF.

J is TRBJ1-1 and V is TRBV21-1; the table's D call TRBD1 went unverified against the DNA. TRBV21-1 is annotated as a pseudogene. The CDR3 consists of 11 residues. The CDR3 loop reads CAKRRGPEAFF. In nucleotides, the CDR3 is TGTGCCAAAAGAAGGGGCCCTGAAGCTTTCTTT.

The J gene is TRBJ1-1, the V gene TRBV18; 10 bases are shared with TRBD1. The CDR3 has 15 residues. Germline lookup yields CDR1 KGHSH and CDR2 LQKENI. V dropped 4 bases and J dropped 5; count of bases not matched to a gene: 7. CDR3 amino acids: CASSRTGTGETEAFF. CDR3 DNA sequence: TGTGCCAGCTCACGAACCGGGACAGGGGAAACTGAAGCTTTCTTT.

This clone was detected once. The CDR3 bases are TGTGCCAGCAGCTTCTGGCGGGGGAGCTCCTACAATGAGCAGTTCTTC. Its translation: CASSFWRGSSYNEQFF. The chain links TRBV13 to TRBJ2-1, with TRBD2 matching over 7 bases. After removal of 3 bases from V and 0 bases from J, the junction contained 5 bases not matched to a gene. This CDR3 has 16 residues. Germline V gives CDR1 PRHDT, CDR2 FYEKMQ (reference sequence).

The chain is built from TRBV6-4 and TRBJ2-1, with D tentatively TRBD1 (5 bases). The V gene's germline CDR1 is MRHNA and CDR2 SNTAGT. The CDR3 is 16 residues long. Deletions cut 5 bases from V and 6 bases from J, with 20 bases between. The CDR3, as DNA: TGTGCCAGCAGTCCCCAACAGGCAATGGCCCCCAATGAGCAGTTCTTC. It codes for CASSPQQAMAPNEQFF.

The chain carries TRBV5-8 and TRBJ1-5, with no clear D. The V end lost 4 bases, the J end lost 6 bases, and 20 bases lay between the germline ends. The CDR3 length is 16 residues. Germline CDR1 and CDR2: SGHTS and YDEGEE. The DNA of the CDR3 is TGTGCCAGCAGCCCGCGGGAAGGACCCGGACGTCAGCCCCAGCATTTT. Encoded protein: CASSPREGPGRQPQHF.

The chain is built from TRBV25-1 and TRBJ1-1; 10 bases fit TRBD1. The CDR3 is 17 amino acids. The V and J ends lost 6 bases and 0 bases, in that order; junction bases with no gene match: 10. The V gene's germline CDR1 is MGHDK and CDR2 SYGVNS. The CDR3 coding sequence is TGTGCCAGCAGAGAGGGACAGGGGAATGCGATGAACACTGAAGCTTTCTTT. It is translated as CASREGQGNAMNTEAFF. Combining the CDR3 with reference TRBV25-1 and TRBJ1-1 gives the whole variable domain EADIYQTPRYLVIGTGKKITLECSQTMGHDKMYWYQQDPGMELHLIHYSYGVNSTEKGDLSSESTVSRIRTEHFPLTLESARPSHTSQYLCASREGQGNAMNTEAFFGQGTRLTVV.

This chain links TRBV7-2 with TRBJ2-1; D not resolved. The V and J ends lost 3 bases and 15 bases respectively, with 15 bases between them. Germline V gives CDR1 SGHTA, CDR2 FQGNSA. The CDR3 covers 12 residues. CDR3 in DNA: TGTGCCAGCAGCTTCCAAGGTGGCGAGGCGTTCTTC. This codes for CASSFQGGEAFF.

This chain connects TRBV4-2 to TRBJ2-3; 8 nucleotides match TRBD2. The junction had 4 bases not matched to a gene; V was cut back by 4 bases and J by 4 bases. CDR3 size: 14 residues. CDR1 is LGHNA, CDR2 YNFKEQ, per germline. The CDR3, as DNA: TGTGCCAGCAGCCCGCGGGGGGCACCAGATACGCAGTATTTT. This sequence encodes CASSPRGAPDTQYF.

The gene calls are TRBV5-6 and TRBJ1-2; a possible D gene is TRBD1 (6 bases). This CDR3 is 12 amino acids long. Germline assignment: CDR1 SGHDT and CDR2 YYEEEE. V was clipped by 2 bases and J by 8 bases, with 10 bases between them. The CDR3 coding sequence is TGTGCCAGCAGCTTTCGGACAGACGGCTACACCTTC. Amino acids: CASSFRTDGYTF.